This is a list of T cell receptor beta chains from one sample in a study of control samples from healthy donors and cancer patients. TCRdb's copy holds only in-frame clones and misses some; the assay was immunoSEQ multiplex PCR. Altogether just under 150,000 clones are present, more than 85% being singletons, with the ten largest covering roughly 3.1%. Sequencing input: blood. These receptors all stem from a man aged 30 to 45 in good health. The CDR3 runs from the conserved cysteine through the conserved F or W. A D gene is named only where the DNA matches it firmly. Clone size is stated in some rows and not others, as once, few, many or a class when expanded.

CDR3 length: 15
V gene: TRBV21-1
clone size: -
J gene: TRBJ2-3
D gene: -
CDR3 protein: CASRPGTGGPDTQYF
CDR3 DNA: TGTGCCAGCAGGCCCGGGACAGGGGGTCCAGATACGCAGTATTTT

CDR3 length: 16
V gene: TRBV28
clone size: -
J gene: TRBJ1-1
D gene: -
CDR3 protein: CASTIGRVSGNTEAFF
CDR3 DNA: TGTGCCAGCACCATAGGAAGGGTTAGTGGGAACACTGAAGCTTTCTTT

CDR3 length: 15
V gene: TRBV2
clone size: -
J gene: TRBJ1-5
D gene: -
CDR3 protein: CASSASEGRSQPQHF
CDR3 DNA: TGTGCCAGCAGTGCTTCGGAGGGTAGGAGTCAGCCCCAGCATTTT

CDR3 length: 17
V gene: TRBV19
clone size: -
J gene: TRBJ2-1
D gene: -
CDR3 protein: CASSRGSGSPFYNEQFF
CDR3 DNA: TGTGCCAGTAGTAGAGGGTCGGGAAGCCCTTTCTACAATGAGCAGTTCTTC

CDR3 length: 16
V gene: TRBV5-6
clone size: -
J gene: TRBJ1-1
D gene: -
CDR3 protein: CASSLYRVIMNTEAFF
CDR3 DNA: TGTGCCAGCAGCTTGTATAGGGTTATCATGAACACTGAAGCTTTCTTT

CDR3 length: 15
V gene: TRBV7-2
clone size: -
J gene: TRBJ2-7
D gene: TRBD1
CDR3 protein: CASSPQQGALVEQYF
CDR3 DNA: TGTGCCAGCAGCCCGCAACAGGGGGCGCTTGTCGAGCAGTACTTC

CDR3 length: 13
V gene: TRBV19
clone size: -
J gene: TRBJ2-5
D gene: -
CDR3 protein: CASSQTRKETQYF
CDR3 DNA: TGTGCCAGTAGCCAAACTAGGAAAGAGACCCAGTACTTC

CDR3 length: 15
V gene: TRBV7-3
clone size: -
J gene: TRBJ2-7
D gene: TRBD2
CDR3 protein: CASSRTSGGPYEQYF
CDR3 DNA: TGTGCCAGCAGCCGGACTAGCGGGGGCCCTTACGAGCAGTACTTC

CDR3 length: 14
V gene: TRBV5-1
clone size: once
J gene: TRBJ2-7
D gene: -
CDR3 protein: CASSWGGAGYEQYF
CDR3 DNA: TGCGCCAGCAGCTGGGGGGGGGCGGGGTACGAGCAGTACTTC

CDR3 length: 10
V gene: TRBV29-1
clone size: -
J gene: TRBJ1-4
D gene: -
CDR3 protein: CSVGDEKLFF
CDR3 DNA: TGCAGCGTGGGAGATGAAAAACTGTTTTTT

CDR3 length: 14
V gene: TRBV18
clone size: -
J gene: TRBJ2-3
D gene: TRBD2
CDR3 protein: CASSQSGGTDTQYF
CDR3 DNA: TGTGCCAGCTCACAGAGCGGGGGAACAGATACGCAGTATTTT

CDR3 length: 13
V gene: TRBV12-3/TRBV12-4
clone size: -
J gene: TRBJ1-2
D gene: -
CDR3 protein: CASSPAQGGGYTF
CDR3 DNA: TGTGCCAGCAGTCCCGCCCAGGGTGGGGGCTACACCTTC

CDR3 length: 15
V gene: TRBV9
clone size: few
J gene: TRBJ2-3
D gene: TRBD1
CDR3 protein: CASSVVRGRTDTQYF
CDR3 DNA: TGTGCCAGCAGCGTAGTTAGGGGGCGGACAGATACGCAGTATTTT

CDR3 length: 13
V gene: TRBV12-3/TRBV12-4
clone size: -
J gene: TRBJ1-2
D gene: -
CDR3 protein: CASRQTANYGYTF
CDR3 DNA: TGTGCCAGCAGACAGACAGCTAACTATGGCTACACCTTC

CDR3 length: 13
V gene: TRBV5-6
clone size: -
J gene: TRBJ1-1
D gene: TRBD1
CDR3 protein: CASSLTGFTEAFF
CDR3 DNA: TGTGCCAGCAGCCTGACAGGGTTCACTGAAGCTTTCTTT

CDR3 length: 15
V gene: TRBV7-9
clone size: -
J gene: TRBJ2-7
D gene: TRBD1
CDR3 protein: CASSFPGTGSYEQYF
CDR3 DNA: TGTGCCAGCAGCTTTCCCGGGACAGGGTCCTACGAGCAGTACTTC

CDR3 length: 18
V gene: TRBV7-7
clone size: -
J gene: TRBJ1-5
D gene: TRBD1
CDR3 protein: CASSLAGTGNMGNQPQHF
CDR3 DNA: TGTGCCAGCAGCTTAGCGGGGACAGGGAACATGGGCAATCAGCCCCAGCATTTT

CDR3 length: 13
V gene: TRBV5-1
clone size: -
J gene: TRBJ2-5
D gene: -
CDR3 protein: CASSLGGSQTQYF
CDR3 DNA: TGCGCCAGCAGCCTCGGCGGGTCTCAGACCCAGTACTTC

CDR3 length: 15
V gene: TRBV5-6
clone size: -
J gene: TRBJ1-4
D gene: TRBD1
CDR3 protein: CASSYPGTGDEKLFF
CDR3 DNA: TGTGCCAGCAGCTACCCCGGGACAGGGGACGAAAAACTGTTTTTT

CDR3 length: 15
V gene: TRBV3-1/TRBV3-2
clone size: -
J gene: TRBJ1-1
D gene: -
CDR3 protein: CASSQVGGTNTEAFF
CDR3 DNA: TGTGCCAGCAGCCAAGTTGGGGGGACGAACACTGAAGCTTTCTTT

CDR3 length: 15
V gene: TRBV2
clone size: -
J gene: TRBJ2-3
D gene: -
CDR3 protein: CASNPRGAGADTQYF
CDR3 DNA: TGTGCCAGCAACCCGAGGGGGGCAGGGGCAGATACGCAGTATTTT

CDR3 length: 12
V gene: TRBV19
clone size: -
J gene: TRBJ1-2
D gene: -
CDR3 protein: CASSVNNYGYTF
CDR3 DNA: TGTGCCAGTAGTGTAAACAACTATGGCTACACCTTC

CDR3 length: 16
V gene: TRBV5-1
clone size: few
J gene: TRBJ2-3
D gene: TRBD1
CDR3 protein: CASSLGTGASTDTQYF
CDR3 DNA: TGCGCCAGCAGCTTGGGGACAGGGGCTAGCACAGATACGCAGTATTTT

CDR3 length: 15
V gene: TRBV7-6
clone size: -
J gene: TRBJ2-7
D gene: -
CDR3 protein: CASSLDGPTSYEQYF
CDR3 DNA: TGTGCCAGCAGCTTAGATGGGCCGACCTCCTACGAGCAGTACTTC

CDR3 length: 14
V gene: TRBV9
clone size: -
J gene: TRBJ2-4
D gene: TRBD1
CDR3 protein: CASSVGGDRNIQYF
CDR3 DNA: TGTGCCAGCAGCGTAGGAGGGGACAGGAACATTCAGTACTTC

CDR3 length: 16
V gene: TRBV25-1
clone size: once
J gene: TRBJ2-2
D gene: -
CDR3 protein: CASYRGGDRNTGELFF
CDR3 DNA: TGTGCCAGTTACAGGGGAGGGGATAGGAACACCGGGGAGCTGTTTTTT

CDR3 length: 14
V gene: TRBV20-1
clone size: -
J gene: TRBJ1-2
D gene: TRBD1
CDR3 protein: CSASRSGGDYGYTF
CDR3 DNA: TGCAGTGCTAGTCGGTCAGGGGGCGACTATGGCTACACCTTC

CDR3 length: 12
V gene: TRBV29-1
clone size: -
J gene: TRBJ2-3
D gene: TRBD2
CDR3 protein: CSVVAGDLTQYF
CDR3 DNA: TGCAGCGTTGTAGCGGGGGACCTTACGCAGTATTTT

CDR3 length: 18
V gene: TRBV7-2
clone size: -
J gene: TRBJ1-6
D gene: -
CDR3 protein: CASSLTGTVSSYNSPLHF
CDR3 DNA: TGTGCCAGCAGCTTGACCGGGACGGTGAGCTCCTATAATTCACCCCTCCACTTT

CDR3 length: 14
V gene: TRBV2
clone size: -
J gene: TRBJ1-2
D gene: -
CDR3 protein: CASSEAPGVYGYTF
CDR3 DNA: TGTGCCAGCAGTGAAGCTCCAGGGGTCTATGGCTACACCTTC

CDR3 length: 14
V gene: TRBV13
clone size: few
J gene: TRBJ1-2
D gene: TRBD1
CDR3 protein: CASSLGRQGDGYTF
CDR3 DNA: TGTGCCAGCAGCTTGGGAAGACAGGGTGACGGCTACACCTTC

CDR3 length: 15
V gene: TRBV27
clone size: -
J gene: TRBJ2-1
D gene: -
CDR3 protein: CASSLRVGGWNEQFF
CDR3 DNA: TGTGCCAGCAGTTTACGGGTGGGGGGTTGGAATGAGCAGTTCTTC

CDR3 length: 15
V gene: TRBV6-1
clone size: once
J gene: TRBJ1-6
D gene: -
CDR3 protein: CASSELWQGNSPLHF
CDR3 DNA: TGTGCCAGCAGTGAACTCTGGCAGGGGAATTCACCCCTCCACTTT

CDR3 length: 13
V gene: TRBV5-6
clone size: once
J gene: TRBJ2-1
D gene: -
CDR3 protein: CASSLAGQGEQFF
CDR3 DNA: TGTGCCAGCAGCTTGGCCGGGCAGGGAGAGCAGTTCTTC

CDR3 length: 14
V gene: TRBV5-6
clone size: once
J gene: TRBJ1-2
D gene: TRBD1
CDR3 protein: CASSHRGANYGYTF
CDR3 DNA: TGTGCCAGCAGCCACAGGGGAGCTAACTATGGCTACACCTTC

CDR3 length: 15
V gene: TRBV7-9
clone size: once
J gene: TRBJ1-5
D gene: -
CDR3 protein: CASSLGPASNQPQHF
CDR3 DNA: TGTGCCAGCAGCCTAGGGCCAGCCAGCAATCAGCCCCAGCATTTT

CDR3 length: 12
V gene: TRBV30
clone size: -
J gene: TRBJ2-3
D gene: -
CDR3 protein: CAWSVGSDTQYF
CDR3 DNA: TGTGCCTGGAGTGTGGGGTCAGATACGCAGTATTTT

CDR3 length: 15
V gene: TRBV28
clone size: few
J gene: TRBJ1-5
D gene: TRBD1
CDR3 protein: CASSSFTGGNQPQHF
CDR3 DNA: TGTGCCAGCAGTTCCTTTACAGGGGGCAATCAGCCCCAGCATTTT

CDR3 length: 15
V gene: TRBV6-4
clone size: -
J gene: TRBJ1-1
D gene: -
CDR3 protein: CASSDSRTWDTEAFF
CDR3 DNA: TGTGCCAGCAGTGACTCCAGGACTTGGGACACTGAAGCTTTCTTT

CDR3 length: 14
V gene: TRBV7-3
clone size: -
J gene: TRBJ2-7
D gene: TRBD2
CDR3 protein: CASSLAGGSYEQYF
CDR3 DNA: TGTGCCAGCAGCCTAGCGGGGGGAAGCTACGAGCAGTACTTC

CDR3 length: 15
V gene: TRBV3-1/TRBV3-2
clone size: -
J gene: TRBJ2-7
D gene: -
CDR3 protein: CASSQDDRIPSEQYF
CDR3 DNA: TGTGCCAGCAGCCAAGACGACAGGATCCCCTCCGAGCAGTACTTC

CDR3 length: 16
V gene: TRBV18
clone size: -
J gene: TRBJ2-6
D gene: -
CDR3 protein: CASSPGLLSGANVLTF
CDR3 DNA: TGTGCCAGCTCACCAGGACTACTCTCTGGGGCCAACGTCCTGACTTTC

CDR3 length: 14
V gene: TRBV5-1
clone size: -
J gene: TRBJ2-5
D gene: TRBD1
CDR3 protein: CASSSQTGSETQYF
CDR3 DNA: TGCGCCAGCAGCTCGCAGACAGGGTCAGAGACCCAGTACTTC

CDR3 length: 12
V gene: TRBV10-1
clone size: few
J gene: TRBJ2-7
D gene: -
CDR3 protein: CASSETGNEQYF
CDR3 DNA: TGCGCCAGCAGTGAAACAGGTAACGAGCAGTACTTC

CDR3 length: 13
V gene: TRBV5-4
clone size: -
J gene: TRBJ1-1
D gene: -
CDR3 protein: CASSLTVNTEAFF
CDR3 DNA: TGTGCCAGCAGCCTGACAGTGAACACTGAAGCTTTCTTT

CDR3 length: 20
V gene: TRBV10-2
clone size: -
J gene: TRBJ2-1
D gene: -
CDR3 protein: CASRGRKSSGPRSSYNEQFF
CDR3 DNA: TGCGCCAGCCGAGGGAGAAAAAGCAGCGGGCCTAGGAGCTCCTACAATGAGCAGTTCTTC

CDR3 length: 13
V gene: TRBV5-1
clone size: -
J gene: TRBJ2-1
D gene: -
CDR3 protein: CASSWNREGGQFF
CDR3 DNA: TGCGCCAGCAGCTGGAACAGGGAAGGCGGGCAGTTCTTC

CDR3 length: 14
V gene: TRBV5-1
clone size: once
J gene: TRBJ1-1
D gene: TRBD1
CDR3 protein: CASSYTGGGTEAFF
CDR3 DNA: TGCGCCAGCAGTTATACAGGGGGTGGTACTGAAGCTTTCTTT

CDR3 length: 14
V gene: TRBV5-1
clone size: -
J gene: TRBJ2-1
D gene: -
CDR3 protein: CASSLPMDSNEQFF
CDR3 DNA: TGCGCCAGCAGCTTACCAATGGACAGCAATGAGCAGTTCTTC

CDR3 length: 13
V gene: TRBV15
clone size: -
J gene: TRBJ1-6
D gene: -
CDR3 protein: CATSRAGDSPLHF
CDR3 DNA: TGTGCCACCAGCAGAGCGGGGGATTCACCCCTCCACTTT

CDR3 length: 16
V gene: TRBV5-1
clone size: -
J gene: TRBJ2-3
D gene: TRBD1
CDR3 protein: CASSFRPGQSTDTQYF
CDR3 DNA: TGCGCCAGCAGCTTTAGACCGGGACAGAGCACAGATACGCAGTATTTT

CDR3 length: 14
V gene: TRBV5-1
clone size: -
J gene: TRBJ2-3
D gene: -
CDR3 protein: CASSLATSADTQYF
CDR3 DNA: TGCGCCAGCAGCTTGGCCACGAGCGCAGATACGCAGTATTTT

CDR3 length: 14
V gene: TRBV19
clone size: -
J gene: TRBJ1-2
D gene: TRBD1
CDR3 protein: CASTPRGTAYGYTF
CDR3 DNA: TGTGCCAGTACCCCCCGGGGGACAGCCTATGGCTACACCTTC

CDR3 length: 15
V gene: TRBV19
clone size: -
J gene: TRBJ1-2
D gene: TRBD1
CDR3 protein: CASSPRDRGSYGYTF
CDR3 DNA: TGTGCCAGTAGTCCGAGGGACAGGGGATCCTATGGCTACACCTTC

CDR3 length: 13
V gene: TRBV10-3
clone size: -
J gene: TRBJ2-3
D gene: -
CDR3 protein: CAIREENTDTQYF
CDR3 DNA: TGTGCCATTAGAGAAGAGAACACAGATACGCAGTATTTT